The 31 T cell receptor beta chains below come from one sample, sequenced in a study of blood T cell repertoires in COVID-19 (dated by TCRdb to 2020 to 2021). The library was built by means of the immunoSEQ multiplex PCR assay. Sourced from immuneACCESS, this table was stored by TCRdb with only in-frame sequences that have V and J called. A share of the clones is absent; for the studies checked, an unresolved V gene accounts for under half, and the remainder has no known explanation. The sample table lists 150,000 to 200,000 clones, under 80% of them with a count of one. Approximately 3% of the sample is taken by the ten largest. Input material: peripheral blood. The receptors were gathered from an elderly woman with acute or convalescent COVID-19.

The chain combines TRBV3-1 (or the pseudogene TRBV3-2) with TRBJ1-4; TRBD1 aligns across 9 bases. V dropped 5 bases and J dropped 7; count of bases not matched to a gene: 8. Germline values: CDR1 LGHDT, CDR2 YNNKEL (reference sequence). The length of the CDR3 is 15 residues. The DNA for the CDR3 is TGTGCCAGCAGCGGTGGGACAGGGTTAGTTGAAAAACTGTTTTTT. It translates to CASSGGTGLVEKLFF.

This clone appeared a few times. This chain links TRBV19 with TRBJ1-2, with 8 bases aligning to TRBD1. This CDR3 contains 15 residues. CDR1 is LNHDA, CDR2 SQIVND, per germline (reference sequence). V lost 5 bases to trimming and J lost 4 bases; unmatched junction nucleotides: 9. This chain's CDR3 is CASSPSGQEPYGYTF. In DNA form, the CDR3 reads TGTGCCAGTAGTCCTTCGGGACAGGAACCCTATGGCTACACCTTC.

The chain has TRBV7-2 and TRBJ2-7, with 8 bases fitting TRBD2. V trimming: 2 bases; J trimming: 3 bases; junction bases outside the gene matches: 12. The CDR3 spans 17 residues. Germline V lookup: CDR1 SGHTA, CDR2 FQGNSA. The CDR3 sequence is CASSLRASGFVFYEQYF. CDR3 nucleotides: TGTGCCAGCAGCTTACGGGCTAGCGGGTTTGTTTTCTACGAGCAGTACTTC.

V usage is TRBV27 and J usage is TRBJ2-1; TRBD2 aligns across 11 bases. J was trimmed by 7 bases and V by 7 bases; bases with no gene match: 6. The CDR3 consists of 14 residues. In germline, CDR1 is MNHEY, CDR2 SMNVEV (reference sequence). The CDR3 protein is CASTSGLAENEQFF. CDR3 DNA sequence: TGTGCCAGCACCTCGGGACTAGCGGAGAATGAGCAGTTCTTC.

V gene TRBV18 combines with J gene TRBJ2-7, with 10 bases lining up with TRBD1. V shed 4 bases, J shed 2 bases, and the junction held 5 bases outside the gene matches. The CDR3 contains 15 residues. Germline V CDR1 and CDR2: KGHSH, LQKENI. The CDR3 here is CASSLSGTGAYEQYF. In nucleotides, the CDR3 is TGTGCCAGCTCACTATCCGGGACAGGGGCCTACGAGCAGTACTTC.

In the case of this clone: A much larger clone differs by one base, so this may be a read error. This chain links TRBV6-2 or TRBV6-3 with TRBJ2-3; TRBD2 aligns across 10 bases. Germline CDR1 MNHEY, CDR2 SVGEGT. The CDR3 runs 15 residues. Unmatched junction bases numbered 3, after V lost 6 bases and J lost 0 bases. CDR3 region: CASSGLAASTDTQYF. The DNA for the CDR3 is TGTGCCAGCAGCGGACTAGCGGCTAGCACAGATACGCAGTATTTT.

The chain has TRBV3-1 (or the pseudogene TRBV3-2) and TRBJ2-5, with TRBD2 identical over 10 bases. Per the germline V gene, CDR1 is LGHDT and CDR2 is YNNKEL (reference sequence). V dropped 0 bases and J dropped 5; count of bases not matched to a gene: 9. The CDR3 extends over 17 amino acids. In DNA form, the CDR3 reads TGTGCCAGCAGCCAAGATATGCTAGCGGGAGCGGGCGAGACCCAGTACTTC. Translating gives CASSQDMLAGAGETQYF.

This clone has just a few counts. Other DNA sequences in this specimen translate into the identical CDR3. V and J are TRBV10-1 and TRBJ2-7, with 10 bases fitting TRBD1. The ends lost 3 bases at V and 4 bases at J; junction bases unmatched: 3. The CDR3 spans 14 residues. Germline CDR1 reads WNHNN; CDR2 reads SYGVQD (reference sequence). Here the CDR3 DNA reads TGCGCCAGCAGTGAAGGGACAGGGGTGTACGAGCAGTACTTC. Translating gives CASSEGTGVYEQYF.

V usage is TRBV6-4 and J usage is TRBJ2-1, with 8 bases that match TRBD2. This CDR3 contains 13 residues. The germline V gene has CDR1 MRHNA and CDR2 SNTAGT. V shed 11 bases and J 9 bases; nucleotides not matched to a gene: 12. Here the CDR3 reads CASSRVAGGEQFF. CDR3 nucleotide sequence: TGTGCCTCTAGTCGGGTTGCGGGAGGTGAGCAGTTCTTC.

The rearrangement links TRBV21-1 to TRBJ1-4. TRBV21-1 is a pseudogene. The CDR3 length is 13 residues. The CDR3 sequence is CASSKEGADYQFF. CDR3 bases: TGTGCCAGCAGCAAAGAAGGGGCGGACTATCAGTTTTTT.

The rearrangement links TRBV6-2 or TRBV6-3 to TRBJ1-1, with TRBD1 matching 7 bases. Per the germline V gene, CDR1 is MNHEY and CDR2 is SVGEGT. J gave up 3 bases and V 0 bases, and 4 bases lay outside the gene matches. The CDR3 totals 15 residues. CDR3 sequence: CASSYSYRGDTEAFF. The CDR3 DNA sequence: TGTGCCAGCAGTTACTCCTACAGGGGAGACACTGAAGCTTTCTTT.

J is TRBJ2-7 and V is TRBV24-1, with 7 bases aligning to TRBD2. The trim removed 4 bases at V and 0 bases at J, leaving 5 bases unmatched. The CDR3 has 15 residues. The germline V gene encodes CDR1 KGHDR and CDR2 SFDVKD. The CDR3 DNA reads TGTGCCACCAGTGAATCTAGCGGCGACTCCTACGAGCAGTACTTC. The encoded protein is CATSESSGDSYEQYF.

The rearrangement uses TRBV27 and TRBJ1-1, with TRBD1 as a possible D gene (6 bases). V was trimmed by 1 base and J by 3 bases, leaving 18 bases between them. Germline V gene sequence: CDR1 MNHEY, CDR2 SMNVEV (reference sequence). This CDR3 region has 17 residues. Here the CDR3 reads CASSLWTGGARDTEAFF. Here the CDR3 DNA reads TGTGCCAGCAGTTTATGGACGGGGGGCGCCCGGGACACTGAAGCTTTCTTT.

The chain combines TRBV28 with TRBJ2-5; D is ambiguous. Germline CDR1 reads MDHEN; CDR2 reads SYDVKM. V was shortened by 6 bases and J by 3 bases, with 2 bases between the two germline ends. This CDR3 has 10 amino acids. CDR3 nucleotide sequence: TGTGCCAGCAGCGAAGAGACCCAGTACTTC. This codes for CASSEETQYF. Full variable domain (missing parts from reference TRBV28 and TRBJ2-5): DVKVTQSSRYLVKRTGEKVFLECVQDMDHENMFWYRQDPGLGLRLIYFSYDVKMKEKGDIPEGYSVSREKKERFSLILESASTNQTSMYLCASSEETQYFGPGTRLLVL.

The chain carries TRBV28 and TRBJ2-7; 9 positions match TRBD2. The CDR3 has 21 residues. V was clipped by 5 bases and J by 0 bases; unmatched bases: 23. CDR1 and CDR2 (germline): MDHEN, SYDVKM. The CDR3 region is CASSTNRLGGSSGKSSYEQYF. The CDR3 region has the DNA TGTGCCAGCAGTACCAACCGGCTTGGGGGCTCTAGCGGGAAGAGCTCCTACGAGCAGTACTTC. Variable domain in full (rest from reference TRBV28 and TRBJ2-7): DVKVTQSSRYLVKRTGEKVFLECVQDMDHENMFWYRQDPGLGLRLIYFSYDVKMKEKGDIPEGYSVSREKKERFSLILESASTNQTSMYLCASSTNRLGGSSGKSSYEQYFGPGTRLTVT.

The genes are TRBV4-2 and TRBJ2-1; TRBD2 aligns across 9 bases. J lost 9 bases, V lost 1 base, and 4 bases had no gene match. CDR1 LGHNA and CDR2 YNFKEQ come from the germline V gene. This CDR3 is built from 14 residues. The CDR3 region is CASSQGTSVSEQFF. The CDR3 DNA is TGTGCCAGCAGCCAAGGGACTAGCGTGAGTGAGCAGTTCTTC.

The chain has TRBV5-4 and TRBJ2-5; 8 positions agree with TRBD2. CDR1 and CDR2 (germline): SGHNT, YYREEE (reference sequence). J gave up 5 bases and V 4 bases, and 13 bases lay outside the gene matches. CDR3 size: 16 residues. CDR3 amino acids: CASSPPSGSGGETQYF. The CDR3 DNA follows: TGTGCCAGCAGCCCCCCGAGCGGGAGCGGGGGTGAGACCCAGTACTTC. Drawing the rest from reference TRBV5-4 and TRBJ2-5, the complete variable domain is ETGVTQSPTHLIKTRGQQVTLRCSSQSGHNTVSWYQQALGQGPQFIFQYYREEENGRGNFPPRFSGLQFPNYSSELNVNALELDDSALYLCASSPPSGSGGETQYFGPGTRLLVL.

V is TRBV7-2 and J is TRBJ1-2, with D possibly matching TRBD1 (6 bases). The CDR3 is 14 residues long. Germline CDR1 and CDR2: SGHTA and FQGNSA. With 3 bases removed from V and 4 bases from J, the gap between germline ends came to 12 bases. The CDR3 protein is CASSLTGPIYGYTF. In DNA form, the CDR3 reads TGTGCCAGCAGCTTGACAGGCCCTATCTATGGCTACACCTTC.

As concerns this clone: Other DNA sequences within the sample encode an identical CDR3. The chain links TRBV5-1 to TRBJ2-5; TRBD1 might be the D (5 bases). The germline CDR1 and CDR2 sequences are SGHRS and YFSETQ. This CDR3 is 14 amino acids long. V was clipped by 0 bases and J by 1 base, with 7 bases between them. The CDR3 protein is CASSLGQPQETQYF. Written as DNA, the CDR3 is TGCGCCAGCAGCTTGGGACAGCCCCAAGAGACCCAGTACTTC.

The chain is built from TRBV6-2 or TRBV6-3 and TRBJ2-3; D is unresolved. This CDR3 is 12 amino acids long. Germline V gives CDR1 MNHEY, CDR2 SVGEGT. V lost 6 bases, J lost 6 bases, and 10 bases lay in between. CDR3 sequence: CASSPEWDTQYF. CDR3 DNA: TGTGCCAGCAGCCCCGAGTGGGATACGCAGTATTTT.

The chain employs TRBV3-1 (or the pseudogene TRBV3-2) and TRBJ2-1; 10 bases agree with TRBD2. J was trimmed by 6 bases and V by 4 bases; bases with no gene match: 9. Per germline, CDR1 LGHDT and CDR2 YNNKEL (reference sequence). CDR3 length equals 16 residues. CDR3 nucleotide sequence: TGTGCCAGCAGCCCCTCTCTCCTAGCGGGAGTCAATGAGCAGTTCTTC. Translating gives CASSPSLLAGVNEQFF.

The sample holds a few counts of this clone. This sequence joins TRBV27 and TRBJ2-3, with TRBD2 matching over 11 bases. The CDR3 covers 17 residues. V dropped 1 base and J dropped 4; count of bases not matched to a gene: 7. Germline CDR1 and CDR2: MNHEY and SMNVEV (reference sequence). The DNA for the CDR3 is TGTGCCAGCAGTTTATATAGCGGGAGGGGGGGATCAGATACGCAGTATTTT. Encoded protein: CASSLYSGRGGSDTQYF.

The CDR3: CASSSNGQGRSGYTF. The CDR3 bases are TGTGCCAGCTCAAGCAATGGACAGGGTCGGAGTGGCTACACCTTC. The chain employs TRBV18 and TRBJ1-2, with 8 bases matching TRBD1. The CDR3 has 15 amino acids. Germline V gene sequence: CDR1 KGHSH, CDR2 LQKENI. V was clipped by 5 bases and J by 7 bases; unmatched bases: 12. The variable domain in full, completed from reference TRBV18 and TRBJ1-2, reads NAGVMQNPRHLVRRRGQEARLRCSPMKGHSHVYWYRQLPEEGLKFMVYLQKENIIDESGMPKERFSAEFPKEGPSILRIQQVVRGDSAAYFCASSSNGQGRSGYTFGSGTRLTVV.

This clone was picked up a small number of times. DNA of the CDR3: TGTGCCAGCAGCTTAGCGGCGGGAGGGCAGTACGAGCAGTACTTC. It encodes CASSLAAGGQYEQYF. The chain couples TRBV7-2 to TRBJ2-7, with TRBD2 matching 9 bases. There are 15 residues in the CDR3. From germline, CDR1 is SGHTA and CDR2 FQGNSA. Unmatched junction bases numbered 4, after V lost 0 bases and J lost 4 bases.

The genes are TRBV10-3 and TRBJ1-6, with 9 bases identical to TRBD1. Unmatched junction bases numbered 15, after V lost 6 bases and J lost 3 bases. CDR1 ENHRY and CDR2 SYGVKD come from the germline V gene. This CDR3 region has 19 residues. CDR3 region: CAIRGAPDRGDVYNSPLHF. CDR3 in DNA: TGTGCCATCAGGGGAGCGCCTGACAGGGGGGACGTCTATAATTCACCCCTCCACTTT.

The chain links TRBV7-2 to TRBJ1-1; D ambiguous. The CDR3 has 14 residues. Trimming removed 2 bases from V and 5 bases from J, with 12 bases in between. Germline CDR1 is SGHTA and CDR2 is FQGNSA. The CDR3 here is CASSLQLGVTEAFF. The CDR3 DNA follows: TGTGCCAGCAGCTTACAGCTAGGCGTTACTGAAGCTTTCTTT.

This rearrangement joins TRBV4-2 to TRBJ2-1; the match to TRBD1 covers 8 bases. CDR1 and CDR2 (germline): LGHNA, YNFKEQ. This CDR3 comprises 15 residues. V was pared by 1 base and J by 9 bases, with 8 bases of the junction left unmatched. The CDR3 spells CASSQVADRVAEQFF. In DNA, the CDR3 is TGTGCCAGCAGCCAAGTAGCGGACAGGGTAGCTGAGCAGTTCTTC.

The chain recombines TRBV27 with TRBJ2-7; no reliable D call. Between the trimmed V and J ends, which lost 6 bases and 1 base, there was a span of 7 bases. This CDR3 has 12 amino acids. Germline CDR1 MNHEY, CDR2 SMNVEV (reference sequence). DNA of the CDR3: TGTGCCAGCAGGGGCGATTCCTACGAGCAGTACTTC. Amino acid sequence: CASRGDSYEQYF.

V is TRBV10-1 and J is TRBJ2-7; weak D call: TRBD1 (6 bases). Trimming pared 6 bases from V and 6 bases from J, leaving 12 bases between. Germline assignment: CDR1 WNHNN and CDR2 SYGVQD (reference sequence). The CDR3 loop spans 12 amino acids. Written as DNA, the CDR3 is TGCGCCAGCAGCGACAGGTTCGGCGAGCAGTACTTC. It translates to CASSDRFGEQYF.

This clone was counted between two and nine times. The CDR3 nucleotides read TGTGCCAGTAGTAACCACAGGATCTCTAACTATGGCTACACCTTC. Amino acid sequence: CASSNHRISNYGYTF. The chain joins TRBV19 to TRBJ1-2, with D perhaps TRBD1 (5 bases). Germline loops: CDR1 LNHDA, CDR2 SQIVND (reference sequence). Trimming took 4 bases from V and 0 from J, leaving 12 bases between them. The CDR3 is 15 amino acids.

This clone has more than one count but fewer than ten. The V gene is TRBV28, the J gene TRBJ1-2; D call uncertain. CDR1 is MDHEN, CDR2 SYDVKM, per germline. Trimming removed 4 bases at V and 3 bases at J, with 6 bases between. The CDR3 is 12 amino acids. CDR3 protein: CASSSRYYGYTF. Here the CDR3 DNA reads TGTGCCAGCAGTTCGCGCTACTATGGCTACACCTTC.